The next 4 T cell receptor beta chains were all read from a single sample in a study of T cells in Graves' hyperthyroidism and ophthalmopathy. TCR beta CDR3 regions were amplified from RNA. With the HTBI primer set, the TCR CDR3 went through a first round of RT-PCR. TCRdb recomputed calls from the multiplex PCR reads with MiXCR, one row per CDR3 protein. Among 300,000 or so distinct CDR3 sequences, approximately 17% were seen once, and the ten largest hold approximately 60%. The sequenced sample consisted of blood. These TCRs come from a woman aged 55-70 years with Graves' ophthalmopathy.

Many counts were recorded for this clonotype. The chain employs TRBV7-8 and TRBJ2-3; 10 bases are a match to TRBD2. This CDR3 is 16 amino acids long. The germline V gene encodes CDR1 SGHVS and CDR2 FQNEAQ. Germline trimming cut 1 base from V and 0 bases from J; bases unmatched to any gene: 1. For the CDR3, the DNA is TGTGCCAGCAGCTTAGGAGCGGGAGGGAGCACAGATACGCAGTATTTT. Protein product: CASSLGAGGSTDTQYF.

This clonotype was found many times. This sequence joins TRBV7-2 and TRBJ1-4; tentative D call: TRBD1 (6 bases). The CDR3 contains 15 residues. The V gene lost 1 base and the J gene lost 8 bases, with 14 bases spanning the gap. Per the germline V gene, CDR1 is SGHTA and CDR2 is FQGNSA. Written as DNA, the CDR3 is TGTGCCAGCAGCTTAGGCGGGACAAATACGGAAAAACTGTTTTTT. Translating it yields CASSLGGTNTEKLFF. Full variable domain (outside the CDR3, taken from reference TRBV7-2 and TRBJ1-4): GAGVSQSPSNKVTEKGKDVELRCDPISGHTALYWYRQSLGQGLEFLIYFQGNSAPDKSGLPSDRFSAERTGGSVSTLTIQRTQQEDSAVYLCASSLGGTNTEKLFFGSGTQLSVL.

This clonotype came up many times. The rearrangement uses TRBV6-1 and TRBJ2-7; D tentatively fits TRBD1 or TRBD2 (6 bases each). The CDR3 has 14 amino acids. Germline assignment: CDR1 MNHNS and CDR2 SASEGT. V lost 8 bases to trimming and J lost 4 bases, with 18 bases between them. In nucleotides, the CDR3 is TGTGCCAGCGTTGAGCGCTGGGGGGCATACGAGCAGTACTTC. As protein: CASVERWGAYEQYF.

This clonotype was seen just once. This clone may be a read error of a much larger clone one base away. This rearrangement joins TRBV7-2 to TRBJ1-1, with D possibly being TRBD1 (6 bases). The CDR3 length is 14 residues. Germline lookup yields CDR1 SGHTA and CDR2 FQGNSA. V was shortened by 3 bases and J by 4 bases, with 12 bases between the two germline ends. In DNA, the CDR3 is TGTGCCAGCAGCTTTCGGGCAGGGGTCACTGAAGCTTTCTTT. Protein product: CASSFRAGVTEAFF.